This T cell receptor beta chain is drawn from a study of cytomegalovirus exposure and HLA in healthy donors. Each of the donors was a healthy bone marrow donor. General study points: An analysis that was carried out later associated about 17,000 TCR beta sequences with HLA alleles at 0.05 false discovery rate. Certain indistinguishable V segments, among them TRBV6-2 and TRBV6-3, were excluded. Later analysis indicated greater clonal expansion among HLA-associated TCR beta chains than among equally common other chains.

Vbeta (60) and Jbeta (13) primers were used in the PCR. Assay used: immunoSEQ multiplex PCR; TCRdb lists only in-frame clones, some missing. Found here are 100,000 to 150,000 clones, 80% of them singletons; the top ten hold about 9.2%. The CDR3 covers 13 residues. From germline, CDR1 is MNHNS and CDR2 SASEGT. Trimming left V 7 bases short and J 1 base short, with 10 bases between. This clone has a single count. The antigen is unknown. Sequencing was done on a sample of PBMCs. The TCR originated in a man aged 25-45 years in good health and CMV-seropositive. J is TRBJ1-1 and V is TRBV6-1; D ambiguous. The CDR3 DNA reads TGTGCCAGCAATTTCTGGGCGAACACTGAAGCTTTCTTT. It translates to CASNFWANTEAFF.